The 8 T cell receptor beta chains reported below all come from one sample, sequenced in a study of regulatory T cells in long-lasting Graves disease. Sequencing libraries for TCR beta were prepared with iRepertoire HTBI primers and Arm-PCR of CDR3 regions. TCRdb itself ran the multiplex PCR reads through MiXCR, one entry per CDR3 protein. The sample shows some 440,000 distinct CDR3 sequences, about a fifth of them seen only once. Time point in this sample: persistent/refractory GD, antithyroid drugs over 5 years with positive TRAb. There was RNA extracted from PBMCs, and the TCR library was made from it. Sequenced here: peripheral blood mononuclear cells (PBMCs), sampled when the disease was refractory, from a patient treated with antithyroid drugs. These receptors came from a female donor with Graves disease.

This chain connects TRBV6-1 to TRBJ1-1; no clear D gene. The CDR3 length is 14 residues. V was trimmed by 8 bases and J by 0 bases, leaving 13 bases between them. Germline V gene data show CDR1 as MNHNS and CDR2 as SASEGT. CDR3 DNA sequence: TGTGCCAGCCGACGGGGAGGTATGAACACTGAAGCTTTCTTT. It specifies CASRRGGMNTEAFF.

In its sample, this clonotype was seen once. Because it lacks the conserved phenylalanine or tryptophan at the end, this CDR3 is likely a read error. This chain uses TRBV29-1 with TRBJ2-7; TRBD2 is a possible D gene (6 bases). The germline CDR1 and CDR2 sequences are SQVTM and ANQGSEA. V gave up 5 bases and J gave up 0 bases, with 14 bases separating them. The CDR3 runs to 14 residues. The CDR3: CSVSTSLDSYEQYL. The CDR3 nucleotides are TGCAGCGTTAGTACTAGCCTAGACTCCTACGAGCAGTACCTC.

Only a few counts were recorded for this clonotype. The J gene is TRBJ1-4, the V gene TRBV30; the D gene is possibly TRBD1 (5 bases). This CDR3 region has 13 residues. Germline-derived CDR1 and CDR2 are GTSNPN and SVGIG (reference sequence). The V and J ends lost 2 bases and 8 bases respectively, with 12 bases between them. The CDR3 DNA reads as TGTGCCTGGAGTTCTGGACAACGGGAAAAACTGTTTTTT. Its protein is CAWSSGQREKLFF.

This clonotype was seen at least ten times. The gene calls are TRBV10-3 and TRBJ1-1, with 9 bases lining up with TRBD1. CDR3 size: 15 residues. Trimming took 0 bases from V and 12 from J; bases not matched to a gene: 11. Germline V gene data show CDR1 as ENHRY and CDR2 as SYGVKD. In nucleotides, the CDR3 is TGTGCCATCAGTGAGTCGGGGACAGGGAATACCATGTCTTTCTTT. Residues: CAISESGTGNTMSFF.

In this sample, this clonotype turned up many times. The chain recombines TRBV5-1 with TRBJ2-7; 8 nucleotides line up with TRBD2. V was clipped by 2 bases and J by 3 bases; unmatched bases: 13. The CDR3 length is 17 residues. Germline V gives CDR1 SGHRS, CDR2 YFSETQ. The CDR3 sequence is CASSLTSGAGALYEQYF. The CDR3 DNA is TGCGCCAGCAGCTTAACCTCCGGAGCGGGGGCCCTCTACGAGCAGTACTTC.

This clonotype showed up just a few times. The chain combines TRBV4-1 with TRBJ1-1; D is undetermined. The CDR3 sequence is 15 residues long. V was pared by 3 bases and J by 3 bases, with 14 bases between. Germline V lookup: CDR1 MGHRA, CDR2 YSYEKL. The CDR3 sequence is CASSQSPYMDTEAFF. The CDR3 nucleotides are TGCGCCAGCAGCCAGTCGCCTTACATGGACACTGAAGCTTTCTTT.

This clonotype was seen ten or more times. The rearrangement uses TRBV28 and TRBJ1-6, with 10 positions matching TRBD1. CDR3 size: 14 residues. Germline loops: CDR1 MDHEN, CDR2 SYDVKM. Trimming cost V 9 bases and J 6 bases; bases outside gene matches: 5. The CDR3 DNA reads as TGTGCCAGTAACCGGGACAGGGGTAATTCACCCCTCCACTTT. Its translation is CASNRDRGNSPLHF.

J is TRBJ1-2 and V is TRBV20-1; 8 bases fit TRBD1. The CDR3 spans 19 residues. The junction had 26 bases not matched to a gene; V was cut back by 5 bases and J by 6 bases. Germline V gene lookup returns CDR1 DFQATT and CDR2 SNEGSKA (reference sequence). Here the CDR3 DNA reads TGCAGTGCTTCCCGAGATGGACTTCCCGGGCTGGACAGGGTGAATGGCTACACCTTC. Translated, it gives CSASRDGLPGLDRVNGYTF.